The rows below give T cell receptor beta chains drawn from one sample of a study of cytomegalovirus exposure and HLA in healthy donors. Produced via immunoSEQ multiplex PCR; TCRdb's table is partial and in-frame only. The sample has 82,000 or so clones; over 9% are singletons. The sequencing sample was made of PBMCs. All receptors come from a man aged 60 to 69 in good health and CMV-seropositive. Each CDR3 is given with its conserved first and last residue. D genes are given only for firm matches. Part of the rows lack a size; the others show once, few, many or a class for expanded clones.

D	size	V	J	CDR3	DNA
TRBD2	NA	TRBV29-1	TRBJ2-7	CSASGLAGPSYEQYF	TGCAGCGCCTCAGGTTTAGCGGGGCCCTCCTACGAGCAGTACTTC
TRBD2	NA	TRBV30	TRBJ2-1	CAWSVGTSGYNEQFF	TGTGCCTGGAGTGTGGGGACTAGCGGTTACAATGAGCAGTTCTTC
NA	NA	TRBV29-1	TRBJ2-3	CSVDGTDTQYF	TGCAGCGTAGACGGGACAGATACGCAGTATTTT
TRBD2	NA	TRBV10-3	TRBJ2-1	CAISADEREWNEQFF	TGTGCCATCAGTGCTGACGAGCGGGAGTGGAATGAGCAGTTCTTC
TRBD2	few	TRBV5-1	TRBJ2-7	CASSLSSGEPGSYEQYF	TGCGCCAGCAGCTTGTCTAGCGGGGAACCAGGCTCCTACGAGCAGTACTTC
TRBD2	NA	TRBV18	TRBJ2-1	CASSPTSGSYNEQFF	TGTGCCAGCTCACCGACTAGCGGCTCCTACAATGAGCAGTTCTTC
NA	NA	TRBV6-6	TRBJ1-1	CASGRGTEAFF	TGTGCCAGCGGCCGGGGCACTGAAGCTTTCTTT
NA	NA	TRBV5-5	TRBJ1-4	CASSLSLIDGGEKLFF	TGTGCCAGCAGCTTGTCTCTCATTGACGGGGGTGAAAAACTGTTTTTT
TRBD2	few	TRBV13	TRBJ2-1	CASSLVGSGGHNEQFF	TGTGCCAGCAGCTTAGTAGGTAGCGGGGGGCACAATGAGCAGTTCTTC
TRBD2	few	TRBV6-5	TRBJ2-1	CASSRRESYNEQFF	TGTGCCAGCAGTCGGCGGGAGAGCTACAATGAGCAGTTCTTC
NA	NA	TRBV30	TRBJ2-1	CAWSVRGRGYGEQFF	TGTGCCTGGAGTGTACGGGGAAGGGGGTACGGTGAGCAGTTCTTC
TRBD2	NA	TRBV5-1	TRBJ2-7	CASREGLAEGYEQYF	TGCGCCAGCAGGGAGGGACTAGCGGAAGGATACGAGCAGTACTTC
TRBD1	few	TRBV6-5	TRBJ1-4	CASSRGQEKLFF	TGTGCCAGCAGCCGGGGACAGGAAAAACTGTTTTTT
TRBD2	NA	TRBV11-3	TRBJ2-3	CASSSGLLTDTQYF	TGTGCCAGCAGCTCGGGACTACTCACAGATACGCAGTATTTT
NA	many	TRBV2	TRBJ1-3	CASSKDGGSSGNTIYF	TGTGCCAGCAGTAAGGACGGGGGATCCTCTGGAAACACCATATATTTT
NA	few	TRBV7-8	TRBJ2-2	CASSRDSVGPGELFF	TGTGCCAGCAGCCGGGACTCCGTTGGCCCCGGGGAGCTGTTTTTT
TRBD1	NA	TRBV5-1	TRBJ1-2	CASSLSQGDGYTF	TGCGCCAGCAGCTTGTCCCAGGGGGATGGCTACACCTTC
TRBD2	few	TRBV5-1	TRBJ2-3	CASSLAGGPMDTQYF	TGCGCCAGCAGCTTGGCGGGGGGACCTATGGATACGCAGTATTTT
NA	few	TRBV7-3	TRBJ2-1	CASSLTGTGADNEQFF	TGTGCCAGCAGCTTAACGGGAACGGGAGCGGACAATGAGCAGTTCTTC
NA	few	TRBV27	TRBJ2-5	CASSLNRGETQYF	TGTGCCAGCAGTTTAAATAGGGGAGAGACCCAGTACTTC
NA	NA	TRBV28	TRBJ1-2	CASSRTDSRRNYGYTF	TGTGCCAGCAGCCGAACGGACAGTAGGAGAAACTATGGCTACACCTTC
TRBD2	few	TRBV19	TRBJ2-2	CASSITSGGPGELFF	TGTGCCAGTAGTATAACTAGCGGGGGGCCCGGGGAGCTGTTTTTT
TRBD2	NA	TRBV5-8	TRBJ2-5	CASSWGTSGSRFQETQYF	TGTGCCAGCAGCTGGGGGACTAGCGGGAGTAGGTTCCAAGAGACCCAGTACTTC
NA	NA	TRBV6-5	TRBJ2-5	CASSYSIVPRQETQYF	TGTGCCAGCAGTTACTCGATTGTTCCCAGGCAAGAGACCCAGTACTTC
NA	few	TRBV12-2	TRBJ1-5	CASRAQGQGAEGNQPQHF	TGTGCAAGTCGCGCCCAGGGACAGGGGGCTGAGGGCAATCAGCCCCAGCATTTT
NA	few	TRBV27	TRBJ1-5	CASSFSVSGNQPQHF	TGTGCCAGCAGTTTTTCGGTTTCGGGCAATCAGCCCCAGCATTTT
NA	few	TRBV20-1	TRBJ1-4	CSGLRDEKLFF	TGCAGTGGATTACGGGATGAAAAACTGTTTTTT
TRBD2	once	TRBV18	TRBJ2-5	CASSRSLAGEEETQYF	TGTGCCAGCTCACGATCACTAGCGGGGGAAGAAGAGACCCAGTACTTC
NA	NA	TRBV30	TRBJ1-3	CAWTGSGNTIYF	TGTGCCTGGACCGGCTCTGGAAACACCATATATTTT
NA	few	TRBV4-1	TRBJ1-5	CASSQDRGSNQPQHF	TGCGCCAGCAGCCAAGATAGAGGGAGCAATCAGCCCCAGCATTTT
NA	NA	TRBV15	TRBJ1-5	CATSRAPTGNSNQPQHF	TGTGCCACCAGCAGAGCCCCCACAGGGAATAGCAATCAGCCCCAGCATTTT
NA	few	TRBV28	TRBJ1-2	CASSFYQRDGYTF	TGTGCCAGCAGTTTCTACCAACGGGATGGCTACACCTTC
NA	few	TRBV29-1	TRBJ1-2	CSVNTGYGHNYGYTF	TGCAGCGTTAATACAGGGTACGGCCATAACTATGGCTACACCTTC
NA	few	TRBV5-1	TRBJ2-1	CASSSHFVNEQFF	TGCGCCAGCAGCTCCCATTTTGTCAATGAGCAGTTCTTC
NA	NA	TRBV6-1	TRBJ1-4	CASKPGLNNEKLFF	TGTGCCAGTAAACCGGGACTAAATAATGAAAAACTGTTTTTT
TRBD1	NA	TRBV4-1	TRBJ2-5	CASSQEGTGKETQYF	TGCGCCAGCAGCCAGGAGGGGACAGGGAAAGAGACCCAGTACTTC
TRBD1	few	TRBV30	TRBJ1-6	CAWSKQGGSPLHF	TGTGCCTGGAGTAAACAGGGGGGCTCACCCCTCCACTTT
NA	NA	TRBV4-1	TRBJ1-4	CASGPGELLGEKLFF	TGCGCCAGCGGGCCCGGGGAGTTGCTTGGTGAAAAACTGTTTTTT
NA	few	TRBV2	TRBJ2-5	CASSEGLVLETQYF	TGTGCCAGCAGTGAGGGGCTCGTCCTGGAGACCCAGTACTTC